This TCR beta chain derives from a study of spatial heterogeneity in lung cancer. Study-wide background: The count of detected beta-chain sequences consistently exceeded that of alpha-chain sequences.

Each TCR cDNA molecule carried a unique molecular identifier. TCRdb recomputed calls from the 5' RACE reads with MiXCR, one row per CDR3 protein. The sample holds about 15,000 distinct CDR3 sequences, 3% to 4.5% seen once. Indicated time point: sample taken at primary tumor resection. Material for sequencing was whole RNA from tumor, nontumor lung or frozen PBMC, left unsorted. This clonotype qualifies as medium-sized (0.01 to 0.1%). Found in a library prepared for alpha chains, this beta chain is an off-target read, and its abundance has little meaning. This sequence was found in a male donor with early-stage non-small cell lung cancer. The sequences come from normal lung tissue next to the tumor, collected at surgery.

This CDR3 is CASGRDTNQPQHF. The CDR3 nucleotides are TGTGCTAGTGGCAGGGACACCAATCAGCCCCAGCATTTT. The gene calls are TRBV12-5 and TRBJ1-5, with a tentative D call TRBD1 (6 bases). CDR3 length: 13 residues. The V end lost 6 bases, the J end lost 3 bases, and 9 bases lay between the germline ends. Germline loops: CDR1 LGHNT, CDR2 FRNRAP.